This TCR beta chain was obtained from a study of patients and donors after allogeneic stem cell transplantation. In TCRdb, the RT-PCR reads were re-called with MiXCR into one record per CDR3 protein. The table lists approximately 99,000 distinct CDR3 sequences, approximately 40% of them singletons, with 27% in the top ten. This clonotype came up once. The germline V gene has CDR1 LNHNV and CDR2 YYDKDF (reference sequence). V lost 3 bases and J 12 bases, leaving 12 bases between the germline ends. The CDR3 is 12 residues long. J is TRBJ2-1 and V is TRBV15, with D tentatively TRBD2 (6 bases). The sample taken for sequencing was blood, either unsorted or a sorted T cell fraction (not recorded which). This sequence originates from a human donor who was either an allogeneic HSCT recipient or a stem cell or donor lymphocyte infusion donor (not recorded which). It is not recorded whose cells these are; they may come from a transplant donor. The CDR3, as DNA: TGTGCCACCAGCAGCTCTCGGGGAGGGCAGTTCTTC. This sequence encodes CATSSSRGGQFF.